The clone carrying this T cell receptor (beta chain) has a handful of counts. Its specificity is unknown. These data are taken from a study of response to subunit inactivated influenza vaccine. Germline V CDR1 and CDR2: MDHEN, SYDVKM. This CDR3 contains 15 residues. Germline trimming cut 6 bases from V and 1 base from J; bases unmatched to any gene: 7. General study findings and limits: The authors offered the suggestion that each seasonal influenza vaccination recruits few new T cells.

TCRdb re-analysed the RT-PCR reads in MiXCR, keeping a single row per CDR3 protein. The table has roughly 550,000 distinct CDR3 sequences, around 21% seen once; the top ten hold 2.5% to 3.5%. Separately, the same data were catalogued under a study of T cells expressing NK-cell markers. This second study notes: For TCR beta, cDNA was produced by 5'RACE template switching with UMIs.

This clonotype was sampled from a man in his forties or fifties who received an inactivated influenza vaccine. This specimen was CD4+ T cells sorted from PBMCs, taken 12 days after vaccination. The chain recombines TRBV28 with TRBJ2-7; 9 bases line up with TRBD1. CDR3 nucleotides: TGTGCCAGCAGCCCCTGGGGACAGGGTTCCTACGAGCAGTACTTC. Translating it yields CASSPWGQGSYEQYF.